This T cell receptor (beta chain) was found in a study of tumor and adjacent non-tumor tissue in lung cancer. Study-level information: On average, productive TCRbeta reads reached about 4.17 million per sample. Broader study findings: In normal lung, the top 100 clones were significantly more dominant than in tumor.

RNA was extracted from bulk tissue without any cell sorting. Worth noting for this clonotype: What it binds is unknown.

The V gene lost 7 bases and the J gene lost 0 bases, with 10 bases spanning the gap. This CDR3 comprises 14 residues. Three rounds of nested PCR, following a modified ARM-PCR protocol, produced the TCRbeta library. MiXCR was run by TCRdb on the multiplex PCR reads, yielding one entry per CDR3 protein. The sample comprises 100,000 to 150,000 distinct CDR3 sequences, approximately 71% of which are singletons, and around 13% rests with the top ten. The TCR sequence derives from a man aged 30-40 years with non-small cell lung cancer. The chain is built from TRBV12-3 or TRBV12-4 and TRBJ1-3; D is undetermined. The sample comprised lung tumor tissue. In DNA form, the CDR3 reads TGTGCCAGCACCCTCAGTAGCTCTGGAAACACCATATATTTT. Translating it yields CASTLSSSGNTIYF.